This T cell receptor (beta chain) was recorded in a study of blood T cell repertoires in COVID-19. This clone was detected once. The study recruited people aged roughly 18 to 100 years across roughly 25 US areas. Membership in each cohort depended on participant-reported clinical history. Trimming cost V 0 bases and J 9 bases, with 18 bases left between them. The CDR3 covers 16 residues. The V gene's germline CDR1 is LGHDT and CDR2 YNNKEL (reference sequence). Assay used: immunoSEQ multiplex PCR; TCRdb lists only in-frame clones, some missing. The top ten hold less than 2.5% of the sample, which has about 250,000 clones, 80% to 90% seen once.

Sample: PBMCs or T cells enriched from blood (not recorded which). This TCR derives from a woman aged 18-30 years who had recovered from COVID-19. The chain joins TRBV3-1 (or the pseudogene TRBV3-2) to TRBJ2-4; weak D call: TRBD1 (6 bases). The DNA of the CDR3 is TGTGCCAGCAGCCAAGAATGGAATACAGGGAGTGCCATTCAGTACTTC. Its translation is CASSQEWNTGSAIQYF.